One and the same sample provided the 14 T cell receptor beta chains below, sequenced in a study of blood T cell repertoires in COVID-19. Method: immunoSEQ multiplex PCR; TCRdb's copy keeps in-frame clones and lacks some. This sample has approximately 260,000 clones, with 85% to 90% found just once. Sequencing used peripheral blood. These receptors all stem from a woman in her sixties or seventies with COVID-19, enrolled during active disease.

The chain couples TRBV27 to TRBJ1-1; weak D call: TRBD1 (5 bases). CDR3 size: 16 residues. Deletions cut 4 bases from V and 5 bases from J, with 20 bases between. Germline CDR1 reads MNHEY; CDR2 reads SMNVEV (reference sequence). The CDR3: CASSYNQGWSGTEAFF. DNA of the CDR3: TGTGCCAGCAGTTACAACCAGGGTTGGTCCGGAACTGAAGCTTTCTTT.

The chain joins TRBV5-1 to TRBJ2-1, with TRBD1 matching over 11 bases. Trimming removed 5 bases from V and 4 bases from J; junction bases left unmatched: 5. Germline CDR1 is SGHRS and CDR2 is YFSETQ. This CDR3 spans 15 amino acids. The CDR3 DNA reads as TGCGCCAGCAGACTGGGACAGGGGGTATACAATGAGCAGTTCTTC. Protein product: CASRLGQGVYNEQFF.

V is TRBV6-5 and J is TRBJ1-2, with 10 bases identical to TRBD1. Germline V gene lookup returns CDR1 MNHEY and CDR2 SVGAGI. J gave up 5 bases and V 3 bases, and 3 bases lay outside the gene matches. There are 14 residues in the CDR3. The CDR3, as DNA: TGTGCCAGCAGTTATTCGGGACAGGGGTATGGCTACACCTTC. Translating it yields CASSYSGQGYGYTF.

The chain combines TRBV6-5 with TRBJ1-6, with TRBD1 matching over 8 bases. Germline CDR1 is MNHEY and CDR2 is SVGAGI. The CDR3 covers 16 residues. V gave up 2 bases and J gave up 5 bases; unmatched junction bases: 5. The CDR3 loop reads CASSYGQGRHNSPLHF. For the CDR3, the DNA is TGTGCCAGCAGTTACGGACAGGGAAGGCATAATTCACCCCTCCACTTT.

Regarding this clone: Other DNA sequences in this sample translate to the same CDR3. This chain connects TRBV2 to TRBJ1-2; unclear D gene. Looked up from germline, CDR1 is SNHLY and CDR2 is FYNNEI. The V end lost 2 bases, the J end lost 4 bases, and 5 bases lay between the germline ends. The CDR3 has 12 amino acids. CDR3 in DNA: TGTGCCAGCAGTGAATCCGGCTATGGCTACACCTTC. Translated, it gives CASSESGYGYTF. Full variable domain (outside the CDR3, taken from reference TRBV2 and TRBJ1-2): EPEVTQTPSHQVTQMGQEVILRCVPISNHLYFYWYRQILGQKVEFLVSFYNNEISEKSEIFDDQFSVERPDGSNFTLKIRSTKLEDSAMYFCASSESGYGYTFGSGTRLTVV.

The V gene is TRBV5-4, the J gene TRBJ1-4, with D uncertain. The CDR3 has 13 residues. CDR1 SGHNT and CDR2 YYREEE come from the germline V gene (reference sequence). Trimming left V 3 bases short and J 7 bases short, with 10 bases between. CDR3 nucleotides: TGTGCCAGCAGCTCTACTACTGGTGAAAAACTGTTTTTT. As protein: CASSSTTGEKLFF.

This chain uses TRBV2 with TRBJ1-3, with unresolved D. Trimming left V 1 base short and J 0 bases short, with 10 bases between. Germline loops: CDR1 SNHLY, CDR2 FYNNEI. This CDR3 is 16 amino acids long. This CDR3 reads CASSEERHISGNTIYF. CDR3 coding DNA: TGTGCCAGCAGTGAAGAGAGACACATCTCTGGAAACACCATATATTTT.

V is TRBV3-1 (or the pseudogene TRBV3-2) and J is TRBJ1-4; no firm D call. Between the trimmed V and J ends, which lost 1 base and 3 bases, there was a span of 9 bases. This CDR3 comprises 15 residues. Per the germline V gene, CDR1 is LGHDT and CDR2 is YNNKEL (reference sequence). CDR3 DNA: TGTGCCAGCAGCCAAGTCTACCGAGCTAATGAAAAACTGTTTTTT. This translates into CASSQVYRANEKLFF.

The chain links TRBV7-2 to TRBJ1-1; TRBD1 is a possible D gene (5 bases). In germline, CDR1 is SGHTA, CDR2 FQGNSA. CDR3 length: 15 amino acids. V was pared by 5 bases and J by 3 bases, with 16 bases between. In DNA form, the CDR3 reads TGTGCCAGCAGCCCCCGGACGGGGGGGGACACTGAAGCTTTCTTT. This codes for CASSPRTGGDTEAFF.

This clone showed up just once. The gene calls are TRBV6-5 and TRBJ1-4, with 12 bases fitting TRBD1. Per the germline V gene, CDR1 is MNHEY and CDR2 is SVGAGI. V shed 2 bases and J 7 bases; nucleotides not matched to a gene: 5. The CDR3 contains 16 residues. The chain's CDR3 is CASSYGTGGRGEKLFF. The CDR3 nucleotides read TGTGCCAGCAGTTACGGGACAGGGGGCCGGGGTGAAAAACTGTTTTTT.

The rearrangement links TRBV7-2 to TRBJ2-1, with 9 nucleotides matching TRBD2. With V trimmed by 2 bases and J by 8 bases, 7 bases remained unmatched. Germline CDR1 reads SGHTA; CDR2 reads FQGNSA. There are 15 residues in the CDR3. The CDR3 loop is CASSLLAGSAYEQFF. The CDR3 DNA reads TGTGCCAGCAGCTTACTAGCGGGGAGCGCTTATGAGCAGTTCTTC.

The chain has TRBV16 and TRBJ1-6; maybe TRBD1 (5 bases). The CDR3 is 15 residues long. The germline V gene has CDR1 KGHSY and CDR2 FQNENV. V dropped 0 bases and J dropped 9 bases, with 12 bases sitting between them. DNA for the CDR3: TGTGCCAGCAGCCAATCCGGGGGGGGGTTTTCACCCCTCCACTTT. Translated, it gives CASSQSGGGFSPLHF.

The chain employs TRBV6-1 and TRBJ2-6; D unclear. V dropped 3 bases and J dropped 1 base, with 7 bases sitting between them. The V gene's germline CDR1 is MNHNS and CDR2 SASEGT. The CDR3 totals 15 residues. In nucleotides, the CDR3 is TGTGCCAGCAGTGATGTCGGGTCTGGGGCCAACGTCCTGACTTTC. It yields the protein CASSDVGSGANVLTF.

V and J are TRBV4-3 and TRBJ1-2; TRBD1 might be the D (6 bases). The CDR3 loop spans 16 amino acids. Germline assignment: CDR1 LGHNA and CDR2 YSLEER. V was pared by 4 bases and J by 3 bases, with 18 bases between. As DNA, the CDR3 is TGCGCCAGCAGCCGAGAATTAAGGACAGCCGACTATGGCTACACCTTC. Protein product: CASSRELRTADYGYTF.